This paragraph covers one T cell receptor (beta chain) sequence. Its antigen is currently unknown. Every donor contributed at least one pre-ART and at least two post-ART PBMC samples. This sample was taken from a study of long-term antiretroviral therapy in people with HIV. Regarding the study as a whole: With ART, diversity went up but was still lower than in transplant donor controls. Possibly under older ART regimens, blood was drawn between about 2003 and 2018. Against controls, HIV repertoires showed narrower ranges of CDR3 length.

Survey level was the resolution at which the v3.0 immunoSEQ assay ran. Produced via immunoSEQ multiplex PCR; TCRdb's table is partial and in-frame only. The sample consists of roughly 21,000 clones, about four fifths of them appearing once. The ends were cut back, 4 bases at V and 5 bases at J, with 15 bases in the middle. This CDR3 is built from 14 residues. CDR1 and CDR2 (germline): SGDLS, YYNGEE. This clonotype was obtained from a woman in her twenties or thirties with HIV. The chain recombines TRBV9 with TRBJ2-5; no clear D. Material: unsorted PBMCs, obtained 0.2 years after starting antiretroviral therapy. The CDR3: CASSKLGLGETQYF. In DNA, the CDR3 is TGTGCCAGCAGCAAGTTGGGCCTGGGGGAGACCCAGTACTTC. Looking up the rest from reference TRBV9 and TRBJ2-5 gives the full variable domain: DSGVTQTPKHLITATGQRVTLRCSPRSGDLSVYWYQQSLDQGLQFLIQYYNGEERAKGNILERFSAQQFPDLHSELNLSSLELGDSALYFCASSKLGLGETQYFGPGTRLLVL.